This TCR beta chain was profiled in a study of control samples from healthy donors and cancer patients (dated by TCRdb to the early 2020s). The protocol used for the library was the immunoSEQ multiplex PCR assay. The clones in this table, taken by TCRdb from immuneACCESS, are in-frame only. Not every clone is retained; where verified, under half of the shortfall comes from an unresolved V gene, and the cause of the rest is unknown. The table for this sample lists more than 85,000 clones; approximately 90% of them were counted only once. The ten largest clones capture 17% of the sample. Trimmed from V: 4 bases; trimmed from J: 2 bases; junction bases lacking a gene match: 9. The CDR3 contains 16 residues, cysteine and phenylalanine counted. Of the read, only the CDR3 DNA is kept; its 48 bases are in frame from base 1. From the germline V gene (reference sequence), CDR1 is LNHDA and CDR2 is SQIVND.

In this sample, this clone turned up a few times. This clone's antigen is unknown. No base-level quality is on record; no much larger clone is a single base apart. The TCR comes from a woman aged 50 to 65 in good health. The source material was blood. In this chain, TRBV19 is recombined with TRBJ2-5; the junction holds 8 bases that match TRBD1. CDR3 region: CASSKNRGRSQETQYF. The sequence in DNA is TGTGCCAGTAGTAAAAACAGGGGGAGATCGCAAGAGACCCAGTACTTC.